Below are 21 T cell receptor beta chains sequenced from a single sample in a study of blood T cells in healthy people across ages. Together with a sample-barcoded 5' primer, a J-beta primer mix was included in a second PCR lasting 7 to 11 cycles. TCRdb processed the 5' RACE reads anew with MiXCR; each CDR3 protein has one entry. The sample contains roughly 2 million distinct CDR3 sequences, about 50% of which appear only once. Sequenced: blood. The origin of the receptors is a woman between 40 and 55 years old in good health.

CDR3 residues: CASSPSPGLAGYNEQFF. The DNA for the CDR3 is TGTGCCAGCAGCCCGTCGCCGGGACTAGCGGGTTACAATGAGCAGTTCTTC. The chain combines TRBV7-2 with TRBJ2-1; 12 nucleotides match TRBD2. This CDR3 is 17 amino acids long. Per the germline V gene, CDR1 is SGHTA and CDR2 is FQGNSA. V trimming: 5 bases; J trimming: 4 bases; junction bases outside the gene matches: 9.

This clonotype was detected only a few times. V is TRBV5-6 and J is TRBJ2-5; D tentatively fits TRBD1 or TRBD2 (7 bases each). Looked up from germline, CDR1 is SGHDT and CDR2 is YYEEEE. This CDR3 spans 16 amino acids. V was clipped by 3 bases and J by 3 bases, with 18 bases between them. The CDR3, as DNA: TGTGCCAGCAGCTGGGAAGACAGGGCGGGAGAAGAGACCCAGTACTTC. This translates into CASSWEDRAGEETQYF.

This chain links TRBV12-3 or TRBV12-4 with TRBJ2-5, with 8 positions matching TRBD2. Trimming took 5 bases from V and 6 from J; bases not matched to a gene: 11. This CDR3 is built from 15 residues. The CDR3 DNA sequence: TGTGCCAGCAGTCCTTTGAGCGGGGGTCCCAAGACCCAGTACTTC. This gives the protein CASSPLSGGPKTQYF.

This clonotype was seen only once. Compared with germline, one end of the junction differs, possibly owing to a read error. V and J are TRBV3-1 and TRBJ1-6, with D unresolved. Germline V lookup: CDR1 LGHDT, CDR2 YNNKEL (reference sequence). CDR3 length equals 16 residues. DNA for the CDR3: TGTGCCAGCAGACAAGAGGTACCGAGATATAATTCACCCCTCCACTTT. Its translation: CASRQEVPRYNSPLHF.

This sequence joins TRBV27 and TRBJ1-4; no definite D call. Germline assignment: CDR1 MNHEY and CDR2 SMNVEV (reference sequence). The V end was cut by 4 bases, the J end by 6 bases, with 15 bases between. The CDR3 runs 15 residues. CDR3 protein: CASSSRAWRDEKLFF. CDR3 in DNA: TGTGCCAGCAGTTCAAGGGCCTGGAGGGATGAAAAACTGTTTTTT.

This rearrangement joins TRBV3-1 to TRBJ2-1; TRBD2 might be the D (6 bases). Deletions cut 4 bases from V and 9 bases from J, with 13 bases between. The V gene's germline CDR1 is LGHDT and CDR2 YNNKEL (reference sequence). The CDR3 consists of 13 residues. The CDR3, as DNA: TGTGCCAGCAGCCGCTTGGGAGGCAGTGAGCAGTTCTTC. This codes for CASSRLGGSEQFF.

The chain joins TRBV29-1 to TRBJ1-4, with 7 bases identical to TRBD1. The CDR3 covers 13 residues. Trimming at V came to 8 bases and at J to 5 bases, leaving 8 bases not matched to a gene. From germline, CDR1 is SQVTM and CDR2 ANQGSEA. Here the CDR3 DNA reads TGCAGCTTTTACAGGGGAGGAAATGAAAAACTGTTTTTT. Protein: CSFYRGGNEKLFF.

This chain's CDR3 is CASSLGTNKAYEQYF. DNA of the CDR3: TGTGCCAGCAGCTTAGGGACAAACAAGGCCTACGAGCAGTACTTC. V gene TRBV7-2 combines with J gene TRBJ2-7; perhaps TRBD1 as D (5 bases). This CDR3 is built from 15 residues. Germline CDR1 reads SGHTA; CDR2 reads FQGNSA. The germline V and J ends were trimmed by 1 base and 2 bases, with 12 bases remaining between them.

This clonotype has more than one count but fewer than ten. J is TRBJ2-5 and V is TRBV20-1; 13 nucleotides agree with TRBD2. The CDR3 runs 14 residues. V dropped 7 bases and J dropped 2; count of bases not matched to a gene: 4. Germline loops: CDR1 DFQATT, CDR2 SNEGSKA (reference sequence). The CDR3 region is CSVVTSGGQETQYF. DNA of the CDR3: TGCAGTGTTGTGACTAGCGGGGGGCAAGAGACCCAGTACTTC.

The V gene is TRBV7-9, the J gene TRBJ1-6; a possible D gene is TRBD1 (5 bases). V lost 5 bases to trimming and J lost 8 bases, with 16 bases between them. This CDR3 comprises 15 residues. Germline V gives CDR1 SEHNR, CDR2 FQNEAQ (reference sequence). The CDR3 bases are TGTGCCAGCAGCCATACCGGGACGGGTGATTCACCCCTCCACTTT. It codes for CASSHTGTGDSPLHF.

This chain connects TRBV27 to TRBJ2-1; D is unresolved. The V end was cut by 6 bases, the J end by 7 bases, with 10 bases between. The germline V gene has CDR1 MNHEY and CDR2 SMNVEV (reference sequence). This CDR3 contains 12 residues. DNA for the CDR3: TGTGCCAGCAGGTCCGTCGCTAATGAGCAGTTCTTC. Translating gives CASRSVANEQFF.

This clonotype is a singleton in its sample. The chain has TRBV15 and TRBJ2-5, with D possibly TRBD2 on 6 matching bases. V lost 1 base to trimming and J lost 5 bases, with 11 bases between them. The CDR3 extends over 14 amino acids. The V gene's germline CDR1 is LNHNV and CDR2 YYDKDF (reference sequence). The DNA for the CDR3 is TGTGCCACCAGCAGAGTTGGGGGGTACGAGACCCAGTACTTC. Protein: CATSRVGGYETQYF.

The V call is TRBV7-2, the J call TRBJ2-7; 8 bases are a match to TRBD1. Germline values: CDR1 SGHTA, CDR2 FQGNSA. J gave up 5 bases and V 5 bases, and 14 bases lay outside the gene matches. The CDR3 contains 16 residues. The CDR3 protein is CASSLRTGSSSDEQYF. The DNA for the CDR3 is TGTGCCAGCAGCCTTCGGACAGGGAGTAGTAGTGACGAGCAGTACTTC.

The chain joins TRBV28 to TRBJ1-2; 9 bases agree with TRBD1. With V trimmed by 5 bases and J by 4 bases, 11 bases remained unmatched. Germline-derived CDR1 and CDR2 are MDHEN and SYDVKM. There are 16 residues in the CDR3. For the CDR3, the DNA is TGTGCCAGCAGTGCGAGCTCGGGACAGGGTTCCTATGGCTACACCTTC. Translated, it gives CASSASSGQGSYGYTF.

This clonotype was counted a single time. The chain carries TRBV4-2 and TRBJ2-3; TRBD2 matches at 8 bases. Germline trimming cut 1 base from V and 0 bases from J; bases unmatched to any gene: 15. Germline loops: CDR1 LGHNA, CDR2 YNFKEQ. The CDR3 contains 20 residues. CDR3 coding DNA: TGTGCCAGCAGCCAAGGTTTGGGCGGGGGGACGACTTCTAGCACAGATACGCAGTATTTT. Translating gives CASSQGLGGGTTSSTDTQYF.

A few counts support this clonotype. The rearrangement joins TRBV12-3 or TRBV12-4 to TRBJ2-7; possibly TRBD1 for D (5 bases). The V end was cut by 3 bases, the J end by 2 bases, with 8 bases between. This CDR3 has 13 residues. The CDR3 region is CASSFRVTYEQYF. DNA of the CDR3: TGTGCCAGCAGTTTCAGGGTCACCTACGAGCAGTACTTC.

This sequence joins TRBV21-1 and TRBJ1-2; TRBD1 is taken as the D call from the table, unchecked against the DNA. TRBV21-1 is a documented pseudogene. The length of the CDR3 is 18 residues. The CDR3 nucleotides read TGTGCCAGCACCGCTTCCGGGACAGGGGGCGTCTGCAACTATGGCTACACCTTC. It codes for CASTASGTGGVCNYGYTF.

The chain uses TRBV4-2 and TRBJ2-7; a weak D match, TRBD1 (6 bases). Germline V gives CDR1 LGHNA, CDR2 YNFKEQ. The CDR3 runs to 13 residues. V shed 4 bases and J shed 4 bases, with 11 bases lying between them. CDR3 in amino acids: CASSRDIPYEQYF. CDR3 coding DNA: TGTGCCAGCAGCCGGGACATCCCTTACGAGCAGTACTTC.

V usage is TRBV7-3 and J usage is TRBJ2-3; tentatively, D is TRBD1 (6 bases). CDR3 length equals 15 residues. V was shortened by 5 bases and J by 4 bases, with 16 bases between the two germline ends. Germline CDR1 reads SGHTA; CDR2 reads FQGTGA. CDR3 DNA: TGTGCCAGCAGCCTGACCTCGCGGACAGCAGATACGCAGTATTTT. Translation: CASSLTSRTADTQYF.

This clonotype came up a few times. The chain carries TRBV6-6 and TRBJ2-7; TRBD2 might be the D (5 bases). Germline CDR1 MNHNY, CDR2 SVGAGI (reference sequence). V lost 10 bases, J lost 3 bases, and 13 bases lay in between. The CDR3 loop spans 12 amino acids. The CDR3 sequence: CAIKDSLYEQYF. The DNA of the CDR3 is TGTGCCATCAAGGACTCCCTCTACGAGCAGTACTTC.

This clonotype was counted between two and nine times. This sequence joins TRBV28 and TRBJ2-5; TRBD2 matches 11 bases. Near its end, the DNA agrees better with TRBJ2-7, so the J call may be wrong. The CDR3 spans 16 residues. Germline V lookup: CDR1 MDHEN, CDR2 SYDVKM. CDR3 region: CASSPLAGGRGYEQYF. The CDR3 DNA sequence: TGTGCCAGCAGCCCGTTAGCGGGGGGGCGCGGATACGAGCAGTACTTC.